This TCR beta chain is drawn from a study of T-cell reconstitution after alpha-beta-depleted transplantation in children. Study-wide findings and caveats: It was reported that alpha-beta T cells came from several hundred expanded graft clones (about two months after transplant).

This clonotype appeared many times. Antigen: not known. The CDR3 has 15 amino acids. The V gene's germline CDR1 is SGHVS and CDR2 FNYEAQ. Trimming pared 5 bases from V and 10 bases from J, leaving 18 bases between. During its preparation, the TCRbeta library received unique molecular identifiers. Via MiXCR, TCRdb re-called the PCR reads, giving one row per CDR3 protein. This table has some 290,000 distinct CDR3 sequences, around 25% appearing once. The specimen was PBMCs, mostly from graft donor cells, collected 180 days after TCRalphabeta/CD19-depleted stem cell transplant. The chain employs TRBV7-6 and TRBJ1-6; D call uncertain. The TCR sequence derives from a male patient younger than 18 who had a stem cell transplant for acute lymphoblastic leukemia, so the T cells may come from the graft donor. The CDR3 sequence: CASSVGPDPQSPLHF. CDR3 bases: TGTGCCAGCAGCGTAGGACCGGATCCCCAGTCACCCCTCCACTTT.